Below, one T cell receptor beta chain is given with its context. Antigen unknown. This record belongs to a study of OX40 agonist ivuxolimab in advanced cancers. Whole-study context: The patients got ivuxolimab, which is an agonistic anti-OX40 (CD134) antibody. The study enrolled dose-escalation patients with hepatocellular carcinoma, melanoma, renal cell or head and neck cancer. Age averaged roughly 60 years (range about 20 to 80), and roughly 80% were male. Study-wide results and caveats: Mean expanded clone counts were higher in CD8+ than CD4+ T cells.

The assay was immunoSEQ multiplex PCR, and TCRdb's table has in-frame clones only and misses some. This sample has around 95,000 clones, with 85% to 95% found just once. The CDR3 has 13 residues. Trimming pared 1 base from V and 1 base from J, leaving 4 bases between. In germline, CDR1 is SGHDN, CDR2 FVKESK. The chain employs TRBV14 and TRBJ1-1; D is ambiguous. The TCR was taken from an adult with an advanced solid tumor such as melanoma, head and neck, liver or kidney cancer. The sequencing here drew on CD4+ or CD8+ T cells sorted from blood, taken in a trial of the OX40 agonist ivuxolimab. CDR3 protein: CASSQGSNTEAFF. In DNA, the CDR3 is TGTGCCAGCAGCCAAGGATCGAACACTGAAGCTTTCTTT.